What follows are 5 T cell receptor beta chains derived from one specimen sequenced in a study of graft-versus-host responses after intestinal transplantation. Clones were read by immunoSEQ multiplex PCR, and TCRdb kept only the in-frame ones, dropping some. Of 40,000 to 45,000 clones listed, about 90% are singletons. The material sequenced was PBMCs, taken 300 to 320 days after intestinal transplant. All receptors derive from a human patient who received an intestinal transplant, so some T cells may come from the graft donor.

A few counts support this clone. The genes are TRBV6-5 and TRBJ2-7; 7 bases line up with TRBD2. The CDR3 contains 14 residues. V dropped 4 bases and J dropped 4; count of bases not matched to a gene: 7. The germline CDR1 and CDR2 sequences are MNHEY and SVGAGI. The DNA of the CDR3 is TGTGCCAGCAGTTCCCAGGGACTAATATACGAGCAGTACTTC. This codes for CASSSQGLIYEQYF.

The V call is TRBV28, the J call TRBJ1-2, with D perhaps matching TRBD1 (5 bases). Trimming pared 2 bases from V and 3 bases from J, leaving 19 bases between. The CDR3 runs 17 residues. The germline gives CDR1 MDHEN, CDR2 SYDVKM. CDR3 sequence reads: CASSLPPGGMGDYGYTF. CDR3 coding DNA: TGTGCCAGCAGTTTACCACCGGGGGGAATGGGGGACTATGGCTACACCTTC.

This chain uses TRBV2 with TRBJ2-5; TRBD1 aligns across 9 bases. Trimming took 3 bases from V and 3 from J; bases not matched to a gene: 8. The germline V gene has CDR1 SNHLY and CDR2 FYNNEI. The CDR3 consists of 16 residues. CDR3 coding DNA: TGTGCCAGCAGTGAGGCACAGGGGGCCAGAGAAGAGACCCAGTACTTC. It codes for CASSEAQGAREETQYF. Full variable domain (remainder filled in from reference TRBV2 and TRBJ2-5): EPEVTQTPSHQVTQMGQEVILRCVPISNHLYFYWYRQILGQKVEFLVSFYNNEISEKSEIFDDQFSVERPDGSNFTLKIRSTKLEDSAMYFCASSEAQGAREETQYFGPGTRLLVL.

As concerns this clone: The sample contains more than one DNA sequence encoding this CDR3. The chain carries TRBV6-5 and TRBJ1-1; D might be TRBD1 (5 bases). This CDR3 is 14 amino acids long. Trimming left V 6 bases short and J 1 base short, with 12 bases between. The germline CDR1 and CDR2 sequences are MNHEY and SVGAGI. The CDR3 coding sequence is TGTGCCAGCAGGCTCGGGACCGAGAACACTGAAGCTTTCTTT. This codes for CASRLGTENTEAFF.

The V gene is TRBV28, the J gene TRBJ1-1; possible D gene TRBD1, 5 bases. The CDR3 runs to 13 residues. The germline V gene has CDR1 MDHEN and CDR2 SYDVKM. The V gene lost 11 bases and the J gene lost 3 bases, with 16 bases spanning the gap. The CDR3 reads CASVQGFYTEAFF. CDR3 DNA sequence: TGTGCCTCCGTTCAGGGATTTTACACTGAAGCTTTCTTT. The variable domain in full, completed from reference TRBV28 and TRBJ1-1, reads DVKVTQSSRYLVKRTGEKVFLECVQDMDHENMFWYRQDPGLGLRLIYFSYDVKMKEKGDIPEGYSVSREKKERFSLILESASTNQTSMYLCASVQGFYTEAFFGQGTRLTVV.